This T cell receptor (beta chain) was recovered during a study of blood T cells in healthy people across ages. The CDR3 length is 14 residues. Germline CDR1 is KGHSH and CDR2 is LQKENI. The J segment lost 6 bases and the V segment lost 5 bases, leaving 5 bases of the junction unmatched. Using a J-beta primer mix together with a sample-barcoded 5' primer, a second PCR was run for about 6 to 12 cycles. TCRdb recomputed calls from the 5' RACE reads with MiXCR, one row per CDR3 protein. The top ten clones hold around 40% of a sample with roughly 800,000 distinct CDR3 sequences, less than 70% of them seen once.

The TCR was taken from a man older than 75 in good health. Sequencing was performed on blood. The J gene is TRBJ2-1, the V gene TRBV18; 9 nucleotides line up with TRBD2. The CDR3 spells CASSSRTSANEQFF. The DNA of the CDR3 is TGTGCCAGCTCATCGCGGACTAGCGCCAATGAGCAGTTCTTC.